This entry lists 6 T cell receptor beta chains sequenced from one sample in a study of PD-1 blockade in classical Hodgkin lymphoma (dated by TCRdb to about 2020). The meaning of the sample's time point label: cycle 1 day 1 (C1D1), immediately before nivolumab initiation. Every trial patient had relapsed after autologous stem cell transplantation, and cohorts A, B and C differed in prior brentuximab vedotin exposure. The library was built by means of the immunoSEQ multiplex PCR assay. This immuneACCESS table, as held by TCRdb, lists in-frame sequences with V and J called but not all clones. Of the missing ones, under half trace to an unresolved V gene in checked studies; the others have no known cause. In this sample the table shows tens of thousands of clones, over 75% of which occur a single time. The top ten constitute roughly 13% of the sample. The input for sequencing was peripheral blood mononuclear cells (PBMCs), taken at baseline. The receptor source for this set is a human donor with classical Hodgkin lymphoma.

This clone was counted between two and nine times. Other DNA variants within this sample encode the same CDR3. The J gene is TRBJ1-1, the V gene TRBV5-1, with 7 bases lining up with TRBD1. J gave up 1 base and V 2 bases, and 5 bases lay outside the gene matches. This CDR3 has 15 amino acids. Germline CDR1 and CDR2: SGHRS and YFSETQ. The CDR3 coding sequence is TGCGCCAGCAGCTTTGGTACAGGGGAGAACACTGAAGCTTTCTTT. Its translation: CASSFGTGENTEAFF.

The V gene is TRBV4-3, the J gene TRBJ1-5; unclear D gene. Trimming stripped 0 bases from V and 7 bases from J, with 7 bases between. This CDR3 is 13 amino acids long. Germline CDR1 reads LGHNA; CDR2 reads YSLEER. The CDR3 nucleotides are TGCGCCAGCAGCCAAGATCGGTTGCAGCCCCAGCATTTT. Amino acid sequence: CASSQDRLQPQHF.

The chain links TRBV5-1 to TRBJ2-1; D possibly uses TRBD1 or TRBD2 (5 bases each). CDR1 is SGHRS, CDR2 YFSETQ, per germline. CDR3 length: 14 amino acids. Trimming took off 4 bases at V and 9 bases at J, with 17 bases between the two ends. The CDR3, as DNA: TGCGCCAGCAGCCCGGACGTAGCAGGGAGTGAGCAGTTCTTC. Its protein product is CASSPDVAGSEQFF.

This chain connects TRBV7-2 to TRBJ2-5; 9 bases map to TRBD1. The DNA matches TRBJ2-7 better at its end, which makes the J call doubtful. Per the germline V gene, CDR1 is SGHTA and CDR2 is FQGNSA. The CDR3 runs 15 residues. This CDR3 reads CASSLVGTGIYEQYF. The CDR3 region has the DNA TGTGCCAGCAGCTTAGTAGGGACAGGGATCTACGAGCAGTACTTC.

This clone was seen a handful of times. The rearrangement links TRBV15 to TRBJ2-3; D may correspond to TRBD1 or TRBD2 (6 bases each). The CDR3 covers 13 residues. Per germline, CDR1 LNHNV and CDR2 YYDKDF (reference sequence). Trimming stripped 5 bases from V and 4 bases from J, with 10 bases between. CDR3 region: CATSARGPDTQYF. The CDR3 nucleotides are TGTGCCACCAGCGCCCGGGGGCCAGATACGCAGTATTTT.

The chain combines TRBV27 with TRBJ2-7; 8 bases fit TRBD1. Trimming at V came to 5 bases and at J to 2 bases, leaving 5 bases not matched to a gene. CDR3 length equals 14 residues. CDR1 and CDR2 (germline): MNHEY, SMNVEV (reference sequence). The CDR3 DNA reads as TGTGCCAGCAGTCCCTGGGACAGGCCCTACGAGCAGTACTTC. This gives the protein CASSPWDRPYEQYF.